This T cell receptor beta chain was captured in a study of cytotoxic CD8 clonotypes in ibrutinib-treated CLL. Overall study findings and caveats: Clonality increased at ibrutinib response, then returned toward baseline at progression.

This clone was seen a few times. The antigen is undetermined. The table came from immunoSEQ multiplex PCR; TCRdb's copy has only in-frame clones and leaves some out. Among 75,000 to 80,000 clones listed, roughly 85% were seen once. The sample consisted of PBMCs, taken after 24 months of ibrutinib treatment. This TCR derives from a human donor with chronic lymphocytic leukemia.

Here the CDR3 reads CAWRDSYSTDTQYF. For the CDR3, the DNA is TGTGCCTGGCGTGACAGTTATAGCACAGATACGCAGTATTTT. The chain couples TRBV30 to TRBJ2-3; the D gene is possibly TRBD1 (5 bases). The CDR3 spans 14 residues. Germline lookup yields CDR1 GTSNPN and CDR2 SVGIG (reference sequence). V lost 5 bases and J lost 0, with 12 bases in between.